This note documents a single TCR beta chain sequence. Some clones are missing from TCRdb's copy, which holds only in-frame ones; the method was immunoSEQ multiplex PCR. The profile covers under 400,000 clones, with about 88% appearing a single time and under 1.2% taken by the ten largest. This sample is drawn from a study of blood T cell repertoires in COVID-19. Study context: Sites across the United States, Italy and Spain contributed samples from acute and convalescent COVID-19. PBMCs, B-cell-depleted T cells, or T cells were the source of the cDNA or gDNA that made up the material.

This CDR3 region has 13 residues. CDR1 and CDR2 (germline): KGHSH, LQKENI. V lost 0 bases and J 15 bases, leaving 12 bases between the germline ends. The source of this sequence is a woman in her 30s who had been exposed to COVID-19. V and J are TRBV18 and TRBJ1-6; the D is unclear. The sample was PBMCs or T cells enriched from blood (not recorded which). The CDR3 sequence is CASSPPGIRSLHF. CDR3 DNA: TGTGCCAGCTCACCACCAGGTATTAGGAGCCTCCACTTT.